This TCR beta chain was captured by sequencing in a study of OX40 agonist ivuxolimab in advanced cancers. Background on the study: Patients' therapy was ivuxolimab, an antibody that acts as an agonist of OX40 (CD134). It was permissible to have had prior anti-PD-1, anti-PD-L1 or anti-CTLA-4 therapy, and 40% had some. General study findings and limits: There were, on average, more expanded clones in CD8+ T cells than in CD4+.

Assay: immunoSEQ multiplex PCR; the TCRdb copy retains only in-frame clones and omits some. Seen here are roughly 76,000 clones, roughly 90% observed once, and the top ten hold 2% to 2.5%. As for this clone: Its antigen is not identified.

Germline loops: CDR1 SEHNR, CDR2 FQNEAQ (reference sequence). V gave up 5 bases and J gave up 8 bases; unmatched junction bases: 19. This CDR3 comprises 18 residues. The receptor comes from an adult with an advanced solid tumor such as melanoma, head and neck, liver or kidney cancer. The genes are TRBV7-9 and TRBJ1-2; 11 nucleotides line up with TRBD1. Sequenced here: CD4+ or CD8+ T cells sorted from blood, sampled in a trial of the OX40 agonist ivuxolimab. CDR3 amino acids: CASSPSFPPGQGVPGYTF. Here the CDR3 DNA reads TGTGCCAGCAGCCCCTCGTTCCCGCCGGGACAGGGGGTCCCCGGCTACACCTTC.